Following are 27 T cell receptor beta chains from one sample sequenced in a study of blood T cells in healthy people across ages. Using a J-beta primer mix together with a sample-barcoded 5' primer, a second PCR was run for about 7 to 12 cycles. TCRdb fed the 5' RACE reads into MiXCR, producing one record per CDR3 protein. Among about 780,000 distinct CDR3 sequences listed, roughly 25% were seen once. These records were also assigned to another study, of T cells of mothers and their children.

Sequencing input: blood. These receptors came from a boy younger than 18 in good health.

The V and J genes are TRBV30 and TRBJ2-7; D not certain. The assigned J gene may be wrong: the sequence end matches TRBJ2-1 better. The CDR3 consists of 13 residues. The germline V gene has CDR1 GTSNPN and CDR2 SVGIG (reference sequence). This CDR3 is CAWSLREYNEQFF. CDR3 coding DNA: TGTGCCTGGAGTTTGCGAGAGTACAATGAGCAGTTCTTC.

This CDR3 reads CASSATGSYNSPLHF. In DNA form, the CDR3 reads TGCGCCAGCAGCGCGACGGGCTCCTATAATTCACCCCTCCACTTT. This chain joins TRBV5-1 and TRBJ1-6; no clear D. This CDR3 is built from 15 residues. The germline V gene encodes CDR1 SGHRS and CDR2 YFSETQ. Trimming stripped 4 bases from V and 0 bases from J, with 8 bases between.

This clonotype has just a few counts. V and J are TRBV6-5 and TRBJ1-1; D possibly corresponds to TRBD1 (6 bases). Germline loops: CDR1 MNHEY, CDR2 SVGAGI. The V gene lost 2 bases and the J gene lost 5 bases, with 15 bases spanning the gap. This CDR3 region has 15 residues. The CDR3: CASSYARGATTEAFF. Written as DNA, the CDR3 is TGTGCCAGCAGTTACGCGCGGGGGGCGACGACTGAAGCTTTCTTT.

The chain joins TRBV6-1 to TRBJ1-4; TRBD1 matches 9 bases. V dropped 5 bases and J dropped 4; count of bases not matched to a gene: 11. The CDR3 extends over 17 amino acids. Germline assignment: CDR1 MNHNS and CDR2 SASEGT. In DNA, the CDR3 is TGTGCCAGCAGTAGACAGGGGGGGACTACAATTAATGAAAAACTGTTTTTT. It encodes CASSRQGGTTINEKLFF.

The rearrangement links TRBV28 to TRBJ2-4; TRBD1 aligns across 9 bases. This CDR3 is 17 amino acids long. The V segment lost 5 bases and the J segment 0 bases; nucleotides outside the gene matches: 8. CDR1 and CDR2 (germline): MDHEN, SYDVKM. Here the CDR3 reads CASSPGQGRIAKNIQYF. The CDR3 DNA is TGTGCCAGCAGTCCGGGACAGGGACGAATAGCCAAAAACATTCAGTACTTC.

This chain uses TRBV5-1 with TRBJ2-5; unclear D gene. The CDR3 runs 15 residues. The germline V and J ends were trimmed by 7 bases and 2 bases, with 18 bases remaining between them. Germline assignment: CDR1 SGHRS and CDR2 YFSETQ. This CDR3 reads CASHGGVGVQETQYF. CDR3 bases: TGCGCCAGCCACGGTGGAGTAGGAGTTCAAGAGACCCAGTACTTC.

The V call is TRBV7-9, the J call TRBJ2-3, with D maybe TRBD1 (6 bases). Germline CDR1 reads SEHNR; CDR2 reads FQNEAQ (reference sequence). The CDR3 is made up of 15 amino acids. Trimming removed 2 bases at V and 3 bases at J, with 12 bases between. CDR3 coding DNA: TGTGCCAGCAGCTTATTTACCAGGGGAACAGATACGCAGTATTTT. Protein: CASSLFTRGTDTQYF.

A note on this clonotype: An end of the junction differs from the germline gene, which may be a read error. V usage is TRBV29-1 and J usage is TRBJ2-1; D perhaps matches TRBD2 (6 bases). Germline V lookup: CDR1 SQVTM, CDR2 ANQGSEA. The CDR3 is 15 amino acids. CDR3 sequence (DNA): TGCAGCGTTGAGGCCGGGACTGACTCCTACAGTGAGCAGTTCTTC. It yields the protein CSVEAGTDSYSEQFF.

The sample holds a few counts of this clonotype. V usage is TRBV15 and J usage is TRBJ1-1; D remains unclear. Trimming shortened V by 3 bases and J by 3 bases, and 5 bases separated the two germline ends. Germline V gene lookup returns CDR1 LNHNV and CDR2 YYDKDF (reference sequence). The CDR3 contains 12 residues. In DNA form, the CDR3 reads TGTGCCACCAGCAGCCAGGACACTGAAGCTTTCTTT. It translates to CATSSQDTEAFF.

This clonotype has a handful of counts. The CDR3 sequence: CASSLGLAGGHEETQYF. CDR3 in DNA: TGTGCCAGCAGTTTAGGGCTAGCGGGGGGCCACGAAGAGACCCAGTACTTC. The chain has TRBV12-3 or TRBV12-4 and TRBJ2-5, with 11 positions matching TRBD2. The CDR3 runs 17 residues. The ends lost 1 base at V and 3 bases at J; junction bases unmatched: 7.

This clonotype has more than one count but fewer than ten. The genes are TRBV12-3 or TRBV12-4 and TRBJ2-2; possibly TRBD1 for D (6 bases). The CDR3 covers 14 residues. V was pared by 4 bases and J by 5 bases, with 11 bases between. CDR3 coding DNA: TGTGCCAGCAGTTGGTTTACAGGGACCGGGGAGCTGTTTTTT. Protein: CASSWFTGTGELFF.

The rearrangement uses TRBV18 and TRBJ1-2; TRBD1 agrees at 7 bases. The CDR3 is 14 amino acids. Germline CDR1 KGHSH, CDR2 LQKENI. The junction had 5 bases not matched to a gene; V was cut back by 3 bases and J by 4 bases. The CDR3 loop is CASSPPGGRYGYTF. DNA of the CDR3: TGTGCCAGCTCACCCCCAGGGGGTCGCTATGGCTACACCTTC.

CDR3 residues: CAILRTGRDEQYF. In DNA, the CDR3 is TGTGCCATTCTAAGGACAGGGAGGGACGAGCAGTACTTC. The chain employs TRBV10-3 and TRBJ2-7; D might be TRBD1 (8 bases). The germline gives CDR1 ENHRY, CDR2 SYGVKD. This CDR3 region has 13 residues. V was trimmed by 9 bases and J by 5 bases, leaving 17 bases between them.

J is TRBJ2-1 and V is TRBV28; D not resolved. The J call may be wrong; the DNA end is better matched by TRBJ2-5. Germline V gene sequence: CDR1 MDHEN, CDR2 SYDVKM. The CDR3 has 14 amino acids. The CDR3 spells CASSSLGPLETQYF. CDR3 sequence (DNA): TGTGCCAGCAGTTCCCTGGGCCCGCTGGAGACCCAGTACTTC.

This clonotype turned up a few times. The J gene is TRBJ1-3, the V gene TRBV7-9; 7 bases are shared with TRBD1. The CDR3 extends over 14 amino acids. V lost 5 bases to trimming and J lost 8 bases; unmatched junction nucleotides: 9. Germline CDR1 reads SEHNR; CDR2 reads FQNEAQ (reference sequence). CDR3 amino acids: CASSPVWQGDTIYF. The CDR3 DNA follows: TGTGCCAGCAGCCCAGTCTGGCAGGGGGACACCATATATTTT.

The chain links TRBV2 to TRBJ2-2, with TRBD2 identical over 12 bases. Trimming took 6 bases from V and 5 from J; bases not matched to a gene: 4. Germline-derived CDR1 and CDR2 are SNHLY and FYNNEI. This CDR3 is built from 15 residues. The CDR3 nucleotides are TGTGCCAGCAGGGAGACTAGCGGGGGAACCGGGGAGCTGTTTTTT. Protein: CASRETSGGTGELFF.

A word on this clonotype: One end of the junction does not line up with germline, which may come from a read error. The chain employs TRBV12-3 or TRBV12-4 and TRBJ2-5; D is perhaps TRBD1 or TRBD2 (5 bases each). This CDR3 region has 14 residues. The CDR3 region has the DNA TGTGCCAGCAAATTCGGGACCACACAAGAGACCCAGTATTTC. This encodes CASKFGTTQETQYF.

This clonotype has more than one count but fewer than ten. J is TRBJ1-1 and V is TRBV30; D call uncertain. The germline V and J ends were trimmed by 0 bases and 5 bases, with 13 bases remaining between them. Per germline, CDR1 GTSNPN and CDR2 SVGIG (reference sequence). The length of the CDR3 is 14 residues. Here the CDR3 DNA reads TGTGCCTGGAGTGTTCTCGTCCAATCGACTGAAGCTTTCTTT. Its translation: CAWSVLVQSTEAFF.

This clonotype was detected a few times. The chain couples TRBV2 to TRBJ2-5, with D possibly TRBD1 on 6 matching bases. The germline V and J ends were trimmed by 6 bases and 4 bases, with 18 bases remaining between them. The CDR3 length is 15 residues. Looked up from germline, CDR1 is SNHLY and CDR2 is FYNNEI. The CDR3 DNA is TGTGCCAGCAGCAGACAGGCTATCAAGGGAGAGACCCAGTACTTC. Encoded protein: CASSRQAIKGETQYF.

The V and J genes are TRBV6-5 and TRBJ1-3, with TRBD1 identical over 7 bases. This CDR3 is 15 amino acids long. The germline gives CDR1 MNHEY, CDR2 SVGAGI. V was clipped by 4 bases and J by 3 bases; unmatched bases: 6. CDR3 in amino acids: CASSSTGTVGNTIYF. The CDR3 DNA is TGTGCCAGCAGTTCCACCGGGACAGTTGGAAACACCATATATTTT.

The chain couples TRBV7-6 to TRBJ1-2; a possible D gene is TRBD1 (5 bases). Germline values: CDR1 SGHVS, CDR2 FNYEAQ. V lost 5 bases and J 2 bases, leaving 12 bases between the germline ends. The CDR3 contains 14 residues. The CDR3 loop reads CASSQSTENYGYTF. In DNA form, the CDR3 reads TGTGCCAGCAGCCAATCGACAGAGAACTATGGCTACACCTTC.

The table lists this clonotype with a few counts. The rearrangement joins TRBV20-1 to TRBJ1-2; D not certain. Germline lookup yields CDR1 DFQATT and CDR2 SNEGSKA (reference sequence). This CDR3 spans 15 amino acids. Trimming cost V 3 bases and J 6 bases, with 20 bases left between them. In DNA, the CDR3 is TGCAGTGCTAGGCCGACATCTATCTCGGAAAATGGCTACACCTTC. It codes for CSARPTSISENGYTF.

The chain carries TRBV12-3 or TRBV12-4 and TRBJ2-2; D is unresolved. Deletions cut 6 bases from V and 1 base from J, with 12 bases between. The CDR3 has 15 residues. The CDR3 nucleotides read TGTGCCAGCAGCAAGGGTTCCAAGAACACCGGGGAGCTGTTTTTT. This sequence encodes CASSKGSKNTGELFF.

The chain links TRBV7-3 to TRBJ2-7, with D uncertain. Germline V lookup: CDR1 SGHTA, CDR2 FQGTGA. The V and J ends lost 5 bases and 5 bases respectively, with 19 bases between them. The CDR3 runs 15 residues. The CDR3 DNA sequence: TGTGCCAGCAGCCGCGACGGTGGCGGAACTGACGAGCAGTACTTC. It codes for CASSRDGGGTDEQYF.

This clonotype was detected ten times or more. The rearrangement links TRBV27 to TRBJ1-6, with D maybe TRBD1 (5 bases). From germline, CDR1 is MNHEY and CDR2 SMNVEV (reference sequence). The CDR3 loop spans 16 amino acids. V was pared by 5 bases and J by 0 bases, with 11 bases between. The CDR3 nucleotides read TGTGCCAGCAGTGCCCGGGGGAGCTCCTATAATTCACCCCTCCACTTT. It codes for CASSARGSSYNSPLHF.

Only a few counts were recorded for this clonotype. The J gene is TRBJ1-1, the V gene TRBV20-1; maybe TRBD1 (6 bases). Germline lookup yields CDR1 DFQATT and CDR2 SNEGSKA (reference sequence). The V end was cut by 1 base, the J end by 4 bases, with 13 bases between. There are 14 residues in the CDR3. Here the CDR3 DNA reads TGCAGTGCTAGAGGCTTACAGGGTCGCACTGAAGCTTTCTTT. The encoded protein is CSARGLQGRTEAFF.

CDR3 loop: CASSQDGTGGAETQYF. In DNA form, the CDR3 reads TGTGCCAGCAGCCAAGACGGGACAGGGGGCGCTGAGACCCAGTACTTC. The rearrangement uses TRBV3-1 and TRBJ2-5; 12 nucleotides match TRBD1. The CDR3 length is 16 residues. The V gene end was trimmed by 0 bases and the J gene end by 5 bases; junction bases not matched to a gene: 4. Germline CDR1 is LGHDT and CDR2 is YNNKEL (reference sequence).